The 31 T cell receptor beta chains presented below share a single source sample, sequenced in a study of T cell changes during pregnancy in multiple sclerosis. Some clones are missing from TCRdb's copy, which holds only in-frame ones; the method was immunoSEQ multiplex PCR. The data contain tens of thousands of clones, 85% to 95% of them singletons. The sequenced sample was peripheral blood, obtained in the third trimester of pregnancy. These receptors all come from a female donor in good health, enrolled as a control in a pregnancy study.

The rearrangement joins TRBV19 to TRBJ2-1, with TRBD2 matching over 13 bases. Trimming removed 5 bases from V and 2 bases from J; junction bases left unmatched: 6. This CDR3 is 17 amino acids long. Germline CDR1 LNHDA, CDR2 SQIVND (reference sequence). CDR3 nucleotides: TGTGCCAGTAGTCGGACCACTAGCGGGAGGGCCTACAATGAGCAGTTCTTC. It translates to CASSRTTSGRAYNEQFF.

This sequence joins TRBV29-1 and TRBJ2-7; TRBD1 might be the D (6 bases). The CDR3 length is 13 residues. The germline V gene has CDR1 SQVTM and CDR2 ANQGSEA. The V end was cut by 6 bases, the J end by 2 bases, with 14 bases between. The CDR3 loop is CSVLRDTTYEQYF. The DNA of the CDR3 is TGCAGCGTGCTCCGGGACACTACCTACGAGCAGTACTTC.

This rearrangement joins TRBV11-2 to TRBJ2-1, with 12 nucleotides matching TRBD2. Trimming cost V 5 bases and J 8 bases; bases outside gene matches: 7. CDR3 length equals 15 residues. CDR1 is SGHAT and CDR2 is FQNNGV in the germline V gene. Here the CDR3 reads CASSPRLAGEDEQFF. CDR3 sequence (DNA): TGTGCCAGCAGCCCACGACTAGCGGGAGAGGATGAGCAGTTCTTC. Full variable domain (outside the CDR3, taken from reference TRBV11-2 and TRBJ2-1): EAGVAQSPRYKIIEKRQSVAFWCNPISGHATLYWYQQILGQGPKLLIQFQNNGVVDDSQLPKDRFSAERLKGVDSTLKIQPAKLEDSAVYLCASSPRLAGEDEQFFGPGTRLTVL.

V and J are TRBV4-3 and TRBJ1-5; TRBD1 matches 7 bases. Germline-derived CDR1 and CDR2 are LGHNA and YSLEER. The CDR3 loop spans 15 amino acids. Trimming at V came to 4 bases and at J to 3 bases, leaving 6 bases not matched to a gene. CDR3 nucleotide sequence: TGCGCCAGCAGCCCTATGACAGGGCCCAATCAGCCCCAGCATTTT. This translates into CASSPMTGPNQPQHF.

V usage is TRBV5-1 and J usage is TRBJ2-7; 11 nucleotides align to TRBD2. The germline gives CDR1 SGHRS, CDR2 YFSETQ. CDR3 size: 21 residues. Losses at the gene ends were 0 bases for V and 1 base for J; bases not matched to a gene: 18. The CDR3 DNA reads as TGCGCCAGCAGCTTGGCTAAGGTGCCTAGCGGGGGGCACCGGTTATCCTACGAGCAGTACTTC. Residues: CASSLAKVPSGGHRLSYEQYF. The full variable domain, in which reference TRBV5-1 and TRBJ2-7 provide the parts outside the CDR3, is KAGVTQTPRYLIKTRGQQVTLSCSPISGHRSVSWYQQTPGQGLQFLFEYFSETQRNKGNFPGRFSGRQFSNSRSEMNVSTLELGDSALYLCASSLAKVPSGGHRLSYEQYFGPGTRLTVT.

The chain uses TRBV5-6 and TRBJ2-2, with 7 bases identical to TRBD2. Germline CDR1 SGHDT, CDR2 YYEEEE. The CDR3 covers 16 residues. J lost 0 bases, V lost 1 base, and 3 bases had no gene match. CDR3 nucleotides: TGTGCCAGCAGCTTGATTAGCGGGTCGAACACCGGGGAGCTGTTTTTT. Translated, it gives CASSLISGSNTGELFF.

The J gene is TRBJ1-2, the V gene TRBV28; 9 positions agree with TRBD1. This CDR3 has 14 amino acids. Germline values: CDR1 MDHEN, CDR2 SYDVKM. The V segment lost 6 bases and the J segment 8 bases; nucleotides outside the gene matches: 10. CDR3 coding DNA: TGTGCCAGCAGCGTGGGACAGGGATTGTTGGGCTACACCTTC. Amino acid sequence: CASSVGQGLLGYTF.

This sequence joins TRBV9 and TRBJ1-1; the D gene is possibly TRBD1 (5 bases). V was clipped by 4 bases and J by 4 bases, with 17 bases between them. This CDR3 has 15 amino acids. Germline-derived CDR1 and CDR2 are SGDLS and YYNGEE. The CDR3 sequence is CASSPGGWVGTEAFF. As DNA, the CDR3 is TGTGCCAGCAGCCCCGGGGGTTGGGTAGGCACTGAAGCTTTCTTT.

The chain has TRBV4-2 and TRBJ2-2, with 9 nucleotides matching TRBD2. CDR1 is LGHNA, CDR2 YNFKEQ, per germline. The CDR3 sequence is 16 residues long. J gave up 5 bases and V 5 bases, and 9 bases lay outside the gene matches. The chain's CDR3 is CASSTRSGSVTGELFF. As DNA, the CDR3 is TGTGCCAGCAGCACCCGTAGCGGGAGTGTGACCGGGGAGCTGTTTTTT.

V gene TRBV4-1 combines with J gene TRBJ2-7; 10 bases match TRBD1. Losses at the gene ends were 3 bases for V and 3 bases for J; bases not matched to a gene: 11. The germline gives CDR1 MGHRA, CDR2 YSYEKL. The CDR3 totals 17 residues. CDR3 residues: CASSHDQVGTGVYEQYF. The CDR3 nucleotides are TGCGCCAGCAGCCATGACCAGGTCGGGACAGGGGTCTACGAGCAGTACTTC.

This chain connects TRBV5-1 to TRBJ2-1, with 7 bases fitting TRBD2. There are 15 residues in the CDR3. J was trimmed by 2 bases and V by 3 bases; bases with no gene match: 5. Per germline, CDR1 SGHRS and CDR2 YFSETQ. CDR3 nucleotides: TGCGCCAGCAGCTATGCCACTAGCGCCTACAATGAGCAGTTCTTC. This gives the protein CASSYATSAYNEQFF.

The chain employs TRBV4-3 and TRBJ1-4; D is unclear. The V end was cut by 0 bases, the J end by 8 bases, with 16 bases between. Germline loops: CDR1 LGHNA, CDR2 YSLEER. The length of the CDR3 is 16 residues. This chain's CDR3 is CASSQDLLEGSEKLFF. The CDR3, as DNA: TGCGCCAGCAGCCAAGATCTTTTGGAGGGATCGGAAAAACTGTTTTTT.

The chain couples TRBV6-4 to TRBJ2-1; D gene uncertain. The V and J ends lost 6 bases and 0 bases respectively, with 12 bases between them. This CDR3 region has 15 residues. Germline V gene lookup returns CDR1 MRHNA and CDR2 SNTAGT. The CDR3 here is CASSPAGSSYNEQFF. The DNA of the CDR3 is TGTGCCAGCAGCCCCGCAGGCAGCTCCTACAATGAGCAGTTCTTC.

The count of this clone is one. The V and J genes are TRBV9 and TRBJ2-2; 11 bases fit TRBD2. Trimming removed 3 bases from V and 7 bases from J; junction bases left unmatched: 5. The CDR3 sequence is 15 residues long. The germline gives CDR1 SGDLS, CDR2 YYNGEE. The DNA of the CDR3 is TGTGCCAGCAGCGAACTAGCGGGGGCTGGCGGGGAGCTGTTTTTT. Its translation: CASSELAGAGGELFF.

The rearrangement uses TRBV19 and TRBJ2-4; no definite D call. The CDR3 is 14 amino acids. Per the germline V gene, CDR1 is LNHDA and CDR2 is SQIVND (reference sequence). Trimming took off 4 bases at V and 6 bases at J, with 13 bases between the two ends. CDR3 loop: CASSTRVAGNIQYF. The CDR3 bases are TGTGCCAGTAGTACACGGGTAGCCGGAAACATTCAGTACTTC.

This clone has more than one count but fewer than ten. V usage is TRBV4-3 and J usage is TRBJ1-2; 8 bases line up with TRBD1. Germline V gene data show CDR1 as LGHNA and CDR2 as YSLEER. With 2 bases clipped from V and 8 bases from J, the junction kept 10 bases outside the gene matches. CDR3 length: 15 residues. Here the CDR3 DNA reads TGCGCCAGCAGCCAACTTGGACAGGGAGGAGAAGGCTACACCTTC. Translation gives CASSQLGQGGEGYTF.

The CDR3 loop reads CASSTGVNGELFF. Written as DNA, the CDR3 is TGTGCCAGCAGCACAGGGGTGAACGGGGAGCTGTTTTTT. The chain combines TRBV7-8 with TRBJ2-2; 7 nucleotides agree with TRBD1. V lost 5 bases and J lost 7; bases outside the gene matches: 4. Per germline, CDR1 SGHVS and CDR2 FQNEAQ. CDR3 length: 13 residues.

This chain links TRBV9 with TRBJ2-7, with 10 nucleotides matching TRBD2. J gave up 6 bases and V 8 bases, and 11 bases lay outside the gene matches. From germline, CDR1 is SGDLS and CDR2 YYNGEE. The CDR3 loop spans 14 amino acids. The CDR3 sequence is CARESSGRPPEQYF. The CDR3 nucleotides read TGTGCCAGAGAGAGTAGCGGGAGGCCCCCCGAGCAGTACTTC.

The rearrangement uses TRBV5-4 and TRBJ1-2; unclear D gene. V lost 0 bases, J lost 8 bases, and 8 bases lay in between. CDR1 and CDR2 (germline): SGHNT, YYREEE (reference sequence). This CDR3 has 12 residues. CDR3 protein: CASSLDGEGYTF. The CDR3 nucleotides read TGTGCCAGCAGCTTGGACGGGGAGGGCTACACCTTC.

The table lists this clone with a count of one. The DNA for the CDR3 is TGTGCCAGCAACCGACAGGGGGACACCGGGGAGCTGTTTTTT. It is translated as CASNRQGDTGELFF. This chain joins TRBV6-1 and TRBJ2-2; 9 bases are a match to TRBD1. The germline CDR1 and CDR2 sequences are MNHNS and SASEGT. Unmatched junction bases numbered 3, after V lost 7 bases and J lost 3 bases. The CDR3 loop spans 14 amino acids.

This sequence joins TRBV4-1 and TRBJ1-2, with 7 bases matching TRBD1. CDR1 MGHRA and CDR2 YSYEKL come from the germline V gene. This CDR3 is 15 amino acids long. The V segment lost 3 bases and the J segment 5 bases; nucleotides outside the gene matches: 9. Written as DNA, the CDR3 is TGCGCCAGCAGCCACGGACAGGCGATCCTATATGGCTACACCTTC. Its protein product is CASSHGQAILYGYTF.

The chain uses TRBV6-6 and TRBJ1-4; weak D call: TRBD1 (5 bases). Looked up from germline, CDR1 is MNHNY and CDR2 is SVGAGI (reference sequence). The CDR3 is made up of 14 amino acids. With 7 bases removed from V and 7 bases from J, the gap between germline ends came to 16 bases. The CDR3 loop is CASTDGGVVEKLFF. In DNA, the CDR3 is TGTGCCAGCACCGACGGGGGGGTCGTTGAAAAACTGTTTTTT.

The rearrangement uses TRBV6-1 and TRBJ1-1, with 7 nucleotides matching TRBD1. The CDR3 totals 12 residues. Germline CDR1 MNHNS, CDR2 SASEGT. The J segment lost 6 bases and the V segment lost 5 bases, leaving 3 bases of the junction unmatched. CDR3 amino acids: CASSIQGSEAFF. The CDR3 DNA reads TGTGCCAGCAGTATACAGGGGTCTGAAGCTTTCTTT.

The chain couples TRBV14 to TRBJ1-1; D perhaps matches TRBD1 (5 bases). Trimming removed 1 base at V and 7 bases at J, with 7 bases between. The germline gives CDR1 SGHDN, CDR2 FVKESK. The CDR3 has 12 amino acids. For the CDR3, the DNA is TGTGCCAGCAGCCAAGCAGGGTTTGAAGCTTTCTTT. Amino acids: CASSQAGFEAFF.

This chain joins TRBV6-6 and TRBJ1-4; TRBD1 matches at 7 bases. Germline V CDR1 and CDR2: MNHNY, SVGAGI (reference sequence). The CDR3 spans 13 residues. The J segment lost 5 bases and the V segment lost 6 bases, leaving 3 bases of the junction unmatched. Written as DNA, the CDR3 is TGTGCCAGCAGGGGACAGTCGAATGAAAAACTGTTTTTT. Translation: CASRGQSNEKLFF.

CDR3 sequence (DNA): TGTGCCAGCAGTTTATATCGGGGGGCGGATGAGCAGTTCTTC. Protein: CASSLYRGADEQFF. The rearrangement joins TRBV27 to TRBJ2-1, with a tentative D call TRBD2 (7 bases). Germline assignment: CDR1 MNHEY and CDR2 SMNVEV (reference sequence). The length of the CDR3 is 14 residues. Trimming cost V 1 base and J 8 bases, with 12 bases left between them.

V usage is TRBV29-1 and J usage is TRBJ2-7, with 7 bases lining up with TRBD1. The CDR3 sequence is 13 residues long. Trimming cost V 4 bases and J 3 bases; bases outside gene matches: 6. Germline loops: CDR1 SQVTM, CDR2 ANQGSEA. CDR3 in DNA: TGCAGCGTTGTTGGACAGGAAATCTACGAGCAGTACTTC. Translation: CSVVGQEIYEQYF.

The rearrangement uses TRBV9 and TRBJ1-1, with D perhaps TRBD1 (5 bases). This CDR3 spans 17 amino acids. The germline V gene has CDR1 SGDLS and CDR2 YYNGEE. V lost 0 bases and J lost 4, with 19 bases in between. Here the CDR3 DNA reads TGTGCCAGCAGCGTAGTAGGAGGGACGGGATCGGGCACTGAAGCTTTCTTT. It yields the protein CASSVVGGTGSGTEAFF.

The chain is built from TRBV29-1 and TRBJ2-5; TRBD2 matches at 9 bases. The CDR3 has 13 amino acids. Germline assignment: CDR1 SQVTM and CDR2 ANQGSEA. The J segment lost 4 bases and the V segment lost 0 bases, leaving 0 bases of the junction unmatched. CDR3 bases: TGCAGCGTTGAAGAACTAGCGGGAGAGACCCAGTACTTC. Translated, it gives CSVEELAGETQYF.

The rearrangement uses TRBV6-5 and TRBJ2-1, with a possible D match to TRBD2 (5 bases). The germline gives CDR1 MNHEY, CDR2 SVGAGI. The CDR3 consists of 15 residues. V lost 3 bases and J lost 2, with 11 bases in between. CDR3 in amino acids: CASSYPGGPYNEQFF. The CDR3 DNA is TGTGCCAGCAGTTATCCCGGAGGCCCCTACAATGAGCAGTTCTTC.

The V call is TRBV15, the J call TRBJ1-6; TRBD1 aligns across 7 bases. The CDR3 is 14 amino acids. V lost 1 base to trimming and J lost 7 bases; unmatched junction nucleotides: 1. Germline V gives CDR1 LNHNV, CDR2 YYDKDF (reference sequence). DNA of the CDR3: TGTGCCACCAGCAGAGGGGACAGAAATTCACCCCTCCACTTT. Its protein is CATSRGDRNSPLHF.